One T cell receptor (beta chain) is described in this entry. The repertoire was sequenced with immunoSEQ multiplex PCR; TCRdb's copy has only in-frame clones and lacks some. Among some 250,000 clones listed, 90% were seen once. These data originate in a study of cytomegalovirus exposure and HLA in healthy donors. Sequences were obtained from PBMCs. The TCR originated in a woman aged 25 to 39 in good health and CMV-seronegative.

This CDR3 reads CASSVHTGRDQPQHF. The CDR3 DNA sequence: TGTGCCAGCAGCGTTCACACAGGGAGGGATCAGCCCCAGCATTTT. V gene TRBV9 combines with J gene TRBJ1-5; D perhaps matches TRBD1 (6 bases). The CDR3 is 15 amino acids. The V end was cut by 2 bases, the J end by 5 bases, with 14 bases between. From germline, CDR1 is SGDLS and CDR2 YYNGEE.